These 24 T cell receptor beta chains share one sample of origin, sequenced in a study of CD8 T cells in ankylosing spondylitis. TCRdb re-analysed the 5' RACE reads in MiXCR, keeping a single row per CDR3 protein. The sample contains around 250,000 distinct CDR3 sequences, roughly 10% of which appear only once. The material sequenced was blood, either unsorted or a sorted T cell fraction (not recorded which). Receptors were obtained from a male donor with ankylosing spondylitis or in good health (not recorded which).

This clonotype was recorded a few times. V gene TRBV28 combines with J gene TRBJ2-7; 7 positions agree with TRBD2. Germline CDR1 and CDR2: MDHEN and SYDVKM. V shed 5 bases, J shed 6 bases, and the junction held 10 bases outside the gene matches. The CDR3 is 14 amino acids. CDR3 coding DNA: TGTGCCAGCAGTGGCACGAAGGGAGGGCTCGAGCAGTACTTC. It specifies CASSGTKGGLEQYF.

The table lists this clonotype with a few counts. CDR3 nucleotides: TGTGCCAGGGGGTATCGGGGGGCGTCTATGGATGAGCAGTTCTTC. Amino acid sequence: CARGYRGASMDEQFF. The gene calls are TRBV7-8 and TRBJ2-1; possible D gene TRBD2, 7 bases. The V end lost 9 bases, the J end lost 8 bases, and 23 bases lay between the germline ends. Germline V gives CDR1 SGHVS, CDR2 FQNEAQ. This CDR3 spans 15 amino acids.

This clonotype has at least ten counts. The V call is TRBV20-1, the J call TRBJ2-5; 11 bases are shared with TRBD1. Germline CDR1 DFQATT, CDR2 SNEGSKA (reference sequence). With V trimmed by 6 bases and J by 1 base, 7 bases remained unmatched. CDR3 size: 15 residues. The CDR3 coding sequence is TGCAGTGCCCACCGGGACAGGGGGATCCAAGAGACCCAGTACTTC. This codes for CSAHRDRGIQETQYF.

The table lists this clonotype with many counts. The chain combines TRBV20-1 with TRBJ1-1; D is unresolved. Germline V gives CDR1 DFQATT, CDR2 SNEGSKA (reference sequence). CDR3 length: 12 residues. The V gene lost 6 bases and the J gene lost 0 bases, with 8 bases spanning the gap. This CDR3 reads CSAPRVNTEAFF. The CDR3 region has the DNA TGCAGTGCCCCTCGGGTGAACACTGAAGCTTTCTTT.

The chain carries TRBV4-2 and TRBJ2-1; D is possibly TRBD2 (5 bases). Trimming removed 4 bases at V and 9 bases at J, with 16 bases between. Germline values: CDR1 LGHNA, CDR2 YNFKEQ. This CDR3 region has 14 residues. CDR3 nucleotides: TGTGCCAGCAGCCTGATCAGCGGAATAAGTGAGCAGTTCTTC. Amino acid sequence: CASSLISGISEQFF.

This chain connects TRBV19 to TRBJ1-5; D gene uncertain. The CDR3 extends over 12 amino acids. Between the trimmed V and J ends, which lost 7 bases and 4 bases, there was a span of 8 bases. Germline CDR1 and CDR2: LNHDA and SQIVND (reference sequence). CDR3 bases: TGTGCCAGTAAGACTGGGAATCAGCCCCAGCATTTT. This translates into CASKTGNQPQHF.

J is TRBJ2-1 and V is TRBV5-6; 12 positions match TRBD1. This CDR3 comprises 16 residues. Germline values: CDR1 SGHDT, CDR2 YYEEEE. J was trimmed by 2 bases and V by 6 bases; bases with no gene match: 6. The CDR3 DNA sequence: TGTGCCAGCAACCAAGGGACAGGGGGCCCCTACAATGAGCAGTTCTTC. This translates into CASNQGTGGPYNEQFF. Together with reference TRBV5-6 and TRBJ2-1, the CDR3 gives the full variable domain: DAGVTQSPTHLIKTRGQQVTLRCSPKSGHDTVSWYQQALGQGPQFIFQYYEEEERQRGNFPDRFSGHQFPNYSSELNVNALLLGDSALYLCASNQGTGGPYNEQFFGPGTRLTVL.

This clonotype has a count of ten or more. CDR3 in amino acids: CASTERTGSREAFF. CDR3 nucleotide sequence: TGCGCCAGCACCGAACGGACAGGGTCGAGGGAAGCTTTCTTT. The gene calls are TRBV5-1 and TRBJ1-1; TRBD1 agrees at 8 bases. This CDR3 contains 14 residues. CDR1 is SGHRS and CDR2 is YFSETQ in the germline V gene. Trimming at V came to 6 bases and at J to 8 bases, leaving 12 bases not matched to a gene.

The chain recombines TRBV15 with TRBJ1-5; D is perhaps TRBD1 (6 bases). The CDR3 runs 14 residues. Trimming removed 2 bases at V and 7 bases at J, with 12 bases between. Germline assignment: CDR1 LNHNV and CDR2 YYDKDF (reference sequence). In DNA form, the CDR3 reads TGTGCCACCAGCAGAACAGGGAAAGGACAGCCCCAGCATTTT. It codes for CATSRTGKGQPQHF.

Many counts were recorded for this clonotype. The rearrangement uses TRBV24-1 and TRBJ2-1, with D perhaps matching TRBD2 (6 bases). Looked up from germline, CDR1 is KGHDR and CDR2 is SFDVKD. The V and J ends lost 7 bases and 2 bases respectively, with 11 bases between them. CDR3 length equals 14 residues. CDR3 sequence: CATRGSGAYNEQFF. The DNA for the CDR3 is TGTGCCACCAGGGGTTCGGGGGCCTACAATGAGCAGTTCTTC.

The chain carries TRBV28 and TRBJ1-1; no clear D. The germline gives CDR1 MDHEN, CDR2 SYDVKM. The V end was cut by 2 bases, the J end by 1 base, with 8 bases between. The CDR3 is 14 amino acids. CDR3 sequence reads: CASSLPWGNTEAFF. The CDR3 region has the DNA TGTGCCAGCAGTTTACCATGGGGGAACACTGAAGCTTTCTTT.

This clonotype was observed a few times. The chain carries TRBV7-2 and TRBJ2-7, with D perhaps TRBD1 or TRBD2 (5 bases each). Trimming left V 5 bases short and J 0 bases short, with 11 bases between. The V gene's germline CDR1 is SGHTA and CDR2 FQGNSA. The CDR3 spans 14 residues. For the CDR3, the DNA is TGTGCCAGCAGCGCCCGGGACCCCTCCTACGAGCAGTACTTC. This gives the protein CASSARDPSYEQYF.

This clonotype was seen ten or more times. The chain carries TRBV5-1 and TRBJ2-1; 9 bases line up with TRBD1. This CDR3 has 14 amino acids. In germline, CDR1 is SGHRS, CDR2 YFSETQ. V was clipped by 4 bases and J by 9 bases; unmatched bases: 8. The CDR3 DNA sequence: TGCGCCAGCAGCATGGGACAGGGCAGGAGTGAGCAGTTCTTC. This encodes CASSMGQGRSEQFF. Based on the CDR3 plus reference TRBV5-1 and TRBJ2-1, the full variable domain is KAGVTQTPRYLIKTRGQQVTLSCSPISGHRSVSWYQQTPGQGLQFLFEYFSETQRNKGNFPGRFSGRQFSNSRSEMNVSTLELGDSALYLCASSMGQGRSEQFFGPGTRLTVL.

There are many counts of this clonotype. The genes are TRBV20-1 and TRBJ2-5; TRBD2 agrees at 11 bases. CDR1 and CDR2 from the germline V gene are DFQATT and SNEGSKA (reference sequence). V was pared by 8 bases and J by 4 bases, with 6 bases of the junction left unmatched. CDR3 length: 13 residues. This chain's CDR3 is CSIAGGRLETQYF. The CDR3 DNA reads as TGCAGTATAGCGGGGGGGCGTCTAGAGACCCAGTACTTC.

This clonotype was found many times. The CDR3 bases are TGCGCCAGCAGCTTGGGGGCAGGAGGCACAGATACGCAGTATTTT. Amino acids: CASSLGAGGTDTQYF. The chain couples TRBV5-1 to TRBJ2-3; D not resolved. Germline CDR1 is SGHRS and CDR2 is YFSETQ. The CDR3 extends over 15 amino acids. V gave up 0 bases and J gave up 1 base, with 9 bases separating them.

This clonotype was detected ten times or more. This sequence joins TRBV20-1 and TRBJ2-7, with TRBD1 as a possible D gene (6 bases). The germline gives CDR1 DFQATT, CDR2 SNEGSKA (reference sequence). The CDR3 is made up of 15 amino acids. V was clipped by 0 bases and J by 2 bases, with 14 bases between them. CDR3 coding DNA: TGCAGTGCTAGAGACATACAGGGTGGACCCTACGAGCAGTACTTC. Its translation is CSARDIQGGPYEQYF.

The CDR3 region has the DNA TGCGCCAGCAGCCTCATAGCGGGGGGTTTGTCCTACAATGAGCAGTTCTTC. Protein product: CASSLIAGGLSYNEQFF. V usage is TRBV4-1 and J usage is TRBJ2-1; the match to TRBD2 covers 10 bases. CDR3 length: 17 residues. The germline V gene encodes CDR1 MGHRA and CDR2 YSYEKL. The V and J ends lost 4 bases and 1 base, in that order; junction bases with no gene match: 7.

The sample holds many counts of this clonotype. The V call is TRBV9, the J call TRBJ1-1; TRBD1 matches 9 bases. The germline gives CDR1 SGDLS, CDR2 YYNGEE. The CDR3 extends over 18 amino acids. Unmatched junction bases numbered 24, after V lost 4 bases and J lost 11 bases. The CDR3 sequence: CASSPYQSRRTGADLAFF. CDR3 DNA: TGTGCCAGCAGCCCCTATCAGTCGCGACGGACAGGGGCGGATTTGGCTTTCTTT.

At least ten counts were recorded for this clonotype. This chain joins TRBV20-1 and TRBJ2-3, with 7 bases fitting TRBD1. This CDR3 comprises 21 residues. The V gene's germline CDR1 is DFQATT and CDR2 SNEGSKA (reference sequence). The ends lost 1 base at V and 0 bases at J; junction bases unmatched: 22. CDR3 protein: CSARAKPGQDRRRPSTDTQYF. CDR3 DNA: TGCAGTGCTAGAGCGAAACCCGGACAGGACCGGAGGCGGCCTAGCACAGATACGCAGTATTTT.

This clonotype was recorded many times. This chain joins TRBV9 and TRBJ2-3, with a weak D call TRBD1 (8 bases). Germline V gene lookup returns CDR1 SGDLS and CDR2 YYNGEE. The V gene lost 5 bases and the J gene lost 1 base, with 14 bases spanning the gap. The CDR3 has 15 amino acids. DNA for the CDR3: TGTGCCAGCAGTGAAGCGGGACAGGGCACAGATACGCAGTATTTT. It translates to CASSEAGQGTDTQYF.

The gene calls are TRBV19 and TRBJ2-4; 10 bases fit TRBD1. V gave up 7 bases and J gave up 7 bases; unmatched junction bases: 4. Looked up from germline, CDR1 is LNHDA and CDR2 is SQIVND (reference sequence). The CDR3 contains 13 residues. The CDR3 loop reads CASIDRGRNIQYF. DNA for the CDR3: TGTGCCAGTATTGACAGGGGGCGGAACATTCAGTACTTC. Variable domain in full (rest from reference TRBV19 and TRBJ2-4): DGGITQSPKYLFRKEGQNVTLSCEQNLNHDAMYWYRQDPGQGLRLIYYSQIVNDFQKGDIAEGYSVSREKKESFPLTVTSAQKNPTAFYLCASIDRGRNIQYFGAGTRLSVL.

In its sample, this clonotype was seen many times. The gene calls are TRBV6-1 and TRBJ2-2; TRBD2 matches at 8 bases. From germline, CDR1 is MNHNS and CDR2 SASEGT. V lost 6 bases, J lost 8 bases, and 11 bases stayed unmatched. The CDR3 is made up of 15 amino acids. The CDR3 reads CASSSSGSRAGELFF. The CDR3 DNA reads TGTGCCAGCAGCTCCAGCGGGAGTCGGGCGGGGGAGCTGTTTTTT.

This clonotype was observed at least ten times. The CDR3 is CASSIDRDRVGGYTF. CDR3 nucleotides: TGTGCCAGTAGTATAGATCGGGACAGGGTTGGAGGCTACACCTTC. The chain is built from TRBV19 and TRBJ1-2; 9 bases fit TRBD1. Germline V CDR1 and CDR2: LNHDA, SQIVND (reference sequence). CDR3 size: 15 residues. The V and J ends lost 0 bases and 8 bases, in that order; junction bases with no gene match: 7.

The rearrangement links TRBV14 to TRBJ2-1; 7 bases are a match to TRBD1. The CDR3 spans 15 residues. Losses at the gene ends were 6 bases for V and 4 bases for J; bases not matched to a gene: 9. The germline CDR1 and CDR2 sequences are SGHDN and FVKESK. The DNA of the CDR3 is TGTGCCAGCAGTAACAGGGGCCTGGAATACAATGAGCAGTTCTTC. This translates into CASSNRGLEYNEQFF.